A single sample gave rise to the 30 T cell receptor beta chains below, sequenced in a study of CXCR3-negative and CXCR3-positive naive CD8 T cells. Broader study findings: CXCR3-expressing naive cells carried TRB CDR3s more hydrophobic than those of CXCR3-negative naive cells.

The libraries of TRB cDNA were prepared using 5' RACE with UMI labels. Each CDR3 protein gets one entry in TCRdb, which reprocessed the 5' RACE reads and gives no DNA. This specimen shows 140,000 to 150,000 distinct CDR3 sequences; the ten leading clones hold over 0.25%. For these TCRs, the target antigens are not known. Source material: naive CXCR3+ CD8+ T cells from blood. Subset given: CD45RO-CCR7+CD27+CD95- naive CD8+ T cells expressing CXCR3 (TNR3+). These receptors were collected from a human donor in good health. Some clones in this sample may be carry-over from other donors' samples.

The V and J genes are TRBV12-3 or TRBV12-4 and TRBJ1-1; TCRdb picks TRBD1, but there is no DNA to check that call. The CDR3 runs 14 residues. CDR3 sequence reads: CASSPPSANTEAFF.

V gene TRBV6-2 or TRBV6-3 combines with J gene TRBJ2-1; TCRdb reports TRBD2, a call that lacks DNA to check it against. Germline CDR1 and CDR2: MNHEY and SVGEGT. The CDR3 contains 14 residues. CDR3 region: CASTSPRGAYEQFF.

CDR3: CSVSPASPDTQYF. The chain carries TRBV29-1 and TRBJ2-3. This CDR3 spans 13 amino acids. Germline CDR1 reads SQVTM; CDR2 reads ANQGSEA.

The chain is built from TRBV29-1 and TRBJ2-7; TCRdb reports TRBD2, a call that lacks DNA to check it against. Germline V gene lookup returns CDR1 SQVTM and CDR2 ANQGSEA. The CDR3 runs 15 residues. This CDR3 reads CSGAGQREGYYEQYF.

The rearrangement links TRBV7-3 to TRBJ2-4. The germline CDR1 and CDR2 sequences are SGHTA and FQGTGA. The CDR3 has 13 amino acids. This chain's CDR3 is CASSELGTYIQYF.

The V gene is TRBV28, the J gene TRBJ2-5; TCRdb selects TRBD1, and the lack of DNA leaves this call unchecked. Germline values: CDR1 MDHEN, CDR2 SYDVKM. The CDR3 length is 13 residues. CDR3 amino acids: CASSSGGQETQYF.

The chain joins TRBV7-2 to TRBJ2-2; with no DNA, the TCRdb D assignment of TRBD2 cannot be verified. The CDR3 is made up of 17 amino acids. From germline, CDR1 is SGHTA and CDR2 FQGNSA. CDR3 residues: CASSSIHLARNTGELLF.

This CDR3 is CASSSTGIETQYF. The V gene is TRBV11-2, the J gene TRBJ2-5. This CDR3 has 13 residues. CDR1 is SGHAT, CDR2 FQNNGV, per germline.

This chain joins TRBV12-3 or TRBV12-4 and TRBJ1-1; TCRdb gives TRBD1 as the D gene, but with no DNA this cannot be confirmed. This CDR3 contains 14 residues. The CDR3 spells CASVPWEKNTEAFF.

The rearrangement links TRBV27 to TRBJ2-7; TCRdb designates TRBD1, a call that cannot be tested without DNA. CDR1 MNHEY and CDR2 SMNVEV come from the germline V gene (reference sequence). The CDR3 extends over 14 amino acids. This chain's CDR3 is CASSSQGYSYEQYF.

The chain uses TRBV3-1 and TRBJ2-1; TCRdb picks TRBD1, but there is no DNA to check that call. The CDR3 covers 17 residues. Looked up from germline, CDR1 is LGHDT and CDR2 is YNNKEL (reference sequence). CDR3 loop: CASRRSFGRGFYNEQFF.

The chain has TRBV20-1 and TRBJ2-7; TCRdb reports TRBD1, a call that lacks DNA to check it against. Germline lookup yields CDR1 DFQATT and CDR2 SNEGSKA (reference sequence). This CDR3 has 14 amino acids. CDR3 amino acids: CSATPVDRGYEQYF.

The V and J genes are TRBV4-1 and TRBJ2-4; TCRdb proposes TRBD2, but this gene call is untestable without DNA. This CDR3 contains 14 residues. CDR1 and CDR2 from the germline V gene are MGHRA and YSYEKL. CDR3 loop: CASSHRGGGNIQYF.

This chain links TRBV6-2 or TRBV6-3 with TRBJ2-5; TCRdb proposes TRBD2, but this gene call is untestable without DNA. The germline V gene has CDR1 MNHEY and CDR2 SVGEGT. The CDR3 totals 16 residues. The CDR3 loop reads CASSYSTTSNLETQYF.

V and J are TRBV29-1 and TRBJ2-1; as DNA is missing, the TRBD1 call by TCRdb cannot be tested. Germline V gives CDR1 SQVTM, CDR2 ANQGSEA. This CDR3 comprises 12 residues. The CDR3 sequence: CSVLPPWNEQFF.

V and J are TRBV19 and TRBJ2-1; without DNA, the TCRdb call of TRBD2 cannot be checked. The CDR3 spans 19 residues. CDR1 and CDR2 (germline): LNHDA, SQIVND (reference sequence). CDR3 sequence reads: CASSIDLWGQRDVNNEQFF.

V is TRBV15 and J is TRBJ1-5. The germline CDR1 and CDR2 sequences are LNHNV and YYDKDF (reference sequence). The CDR3 runs 17 residues. The CDR3 reads CATSTGLGDYSNQPQHF.

The chain has TRBV7-9 and TRBJ1-2. CDR1 and CDR2 (germline): SEHNR, FQNEAQ (reference sequence). This CDR3 spans 11 amino acids. This chain's CDR3 is CASSLALGYTF.

The chain uses TRBV7-8 and TRBJ2-4. Germline CDR1 SGHVS, CDR2 FQNEAQ. CDR3 length: 17 amino acids. CDR3 loop: CASSLALTAGSKNIQYF. Full variable domain (outside the CDR3, taken from reference TRBV7-8 and TRBJ2-4): GAGVSQSPRYKVAKRGQDVALRCDPISGHVSLFWYQQALGQGPEFLTYFQNEAQLDKSGLPSDRFFAERPEGSVSTLKIQRTQQEDSAVYLCASSLALTAGSKNIQYFGAGTRLSVL.

This CDR3 reads CASSLTEFLGGTEAFF. The chain has TRBV2 and TRBJ1-1; with no DNA, the TCRdb D assignment of TRBD1 cannot be verified. The CDR3 has 16 amino acids. Germline CDR1 is SNHLY and CDR2 is FYNNEI.

V and J are TRBV29-1 and TRBJ2-1; lacking DNA, the TRBD2 call made by TCRdb goes unchecked. Germline CDR1 is SQVTM and CDR2 is ANQGSEA. CDR3 size: 16 residues. CDR3: CSVDASGRAAYNEQFF.

The rearrangement joins TRBV7-2 to TRBJ2-1; the D gene TCRdb calls, TRBD2, cannot be checked with no DNA. Germline V gene sequence: CDR1 SGHTA, CDR2 FQGNSA. This CDR3 has 15 residues. The CDR3 protein is CASSFSSGRVNEQFF.

The V and J genes are TRBV11-2 and TRBJ2-3; without DNA, the TCRdb call of TRBD2 cannot be checked. This CDR3 spans 15 amino acids. Germline CDR1 SGHAT, CDR2 FQNNGV. The CDR3: CASSLDTRTADTQYF.

The rearrangement links TRBV20-1 to TRBJ2-1; TCRdb selects TRBD1, and the lack of DNA leaves this call unchecked. CDR1 is DFQATT and CDR2 is SNEGSKA in the germline V gene (reference sequence). The CDR3 covers 14 residues. The CDR3 spells CSALGRGENNEQFF.

The J gene is TRBJ2-2, the V gene TRBV29-1; there is no DNA to check the TCRdb D call of TRBD1. CDR1 is SQVTM, CDR2 ANQGSEA, per germline. The CDR3 has 13 amino acids. CDR3 region: CSVEGTGTGELFF.

The chain is built from TRBV6-5 and TRBJ2-1. Germline V lookup: CDR1 MNHEY, CDR2 SVGAGI. The CDR3 runs to 16 residues. The CDR3 sequence is CASSYGETPSYNEQFF.

The chain employs TRBV27 and TRBJ2-7; TCRdb outputs TRBD2, but without DNA this stays unchecked. There are 14 residues in the CDR3. Per germline, CDR1 MNHEY and CDR2 SMNVEV (reference sequence). The CDR3 region is CASSLTPTRSEQYF.

This sequence joins TRBV20-1 and TRBJ2-7; TCRdb's D call of TRBD1 is untestable without DNA. Germline-derived CDR1 and CDR2 are DFQATT and SNEGSKA (reference sequence). The CDR3 covers 13 residues. The CDR3 here is CRAGDRATYEQYF.

V gene TRBV20-1 combines with J gene TRBJ2-7. The CDR3 runs to 12 residues. The germline CDR1 and CDR2 sequences are DFQATT and SNEGSKA (reference sequence). CDR3 protein: CSALQDPYEQYF.

This chain connects TRBV29-1 to TRBJ1-2. The CDR3 is 12 residues long. CDR1 is SQVTM and CDR2 is ANQGSEA in the germline V gene. The CDR3 loop is CSVDISLHGYTF.